One and the same sample provided the 5 T cell receptor beta chains below, sequenced in a study of blood T cell repertoires in COVID-19 (dated by TCRdb to the early 2020s). Receptor libraries were prepared by the immunoSEQ multiplex PCR assay. The table was pulled from immuneACCESS by TCRdb, which kept in-frame rearrangements only. Such tables lose some clones; where checked, under half of the loss comes from unresolved V genes, and the rest has no known cause. The sample contains about 320,000 clones, 75% to 90% of them found a single time. The top ten constitute roughly 5.3% of the sample. The specimen sequenced was PBMCs or T cells enriched from blood (not recorded which). These receptors were taken from a man in his sixties who had recovered from COVID-19.

V usage is TRBV24-1 and J usage is TRBJ2-1; TRBD2 matches 11 bases. The CDR3 contains 17 residues. Per the germline V gene, CDR1 is KGHDR and CDR2 is SFDVKD. J was trimmed by 4 bases and V by 5 bases; bases with no gene match: 9. The DNA of the CDR3 is TGTGCCACCAGTGGATTCGCCGGGACTAGCGGATACAATGAGCAGTTCTTC. Protein product: CATSGFAGTSGYNEQFF.

V is TRBV29-1 and J is TRBJ1-1, with D unclear. V lost 7 bases, J lost 1 base, and 10 bases lay in between. Germline CDR1 SQVTM, CDR2 ANQGSEA. The CDR3 has 12 residues. In DNA, the CDR3 is TGCAGCGCTTGGACTGGGAACACTGAAGCTTTCTTT. Translation: CSAWTGNTEAFF.

The chain joins TRBV18 to TRBJ2-7, with a tentative D call TRBD2 (5 bases). Germline V gene lookup returns CDR1 KGHSH and CDR2 LQKENI. The CDR3 has 15 residues. V lost 3 bases and J 0 bases, leaving 12 bases between the germline ends. This chain's CDR3 is CASSPRTATSYEQYF. As DNA, the CDR3 is TGTGCCAGCTCACCCCGGACTGCTACCTCCTACGAGCAGTACTTC.

As regards this clone: This sample also contains other DNA sequences that code for the same CDR3. The V gene is TRBV6-5, the J gene TRBJ2-7, with D possibly being TRBD1 (5 bases). Germline V lookup: CDR1 MNHEY, CDR2 SVGAGI. The V gene lost 0 bases and the J gene lost 2 bases, with 11 bases spanning the gap. The CDR3 spans 15 residues. The CDR3, as DNA: TGTGCCAGCAGTTACTCAGGGGCTGGGACCTACGAGCAGTACTTC. It codes for CASSYSGAGTYEQYF.

The V gene is TRBV30, the J gene TRBJ1-1; no definite D call. Trimming left V 0 bases short and J 6 bases short, with 11 bases between. The CDR3 consists of 13 residues. Germline CDR1 is GTSNPN and CDR2 is SVGIG (reference sequence). The CDR3 spells CAWSVSGGSEAFF. In DNA form, the CDR3 reads TGTGCCTGGAGTGTAAGTGGAGGATCTGAAGCTTTCTTT.